The 14 T cell receptor beta chains in this list originate from one sample, sequenced in a study of blood T cell repertoires in COVID-19. Measured with immunoSEQ multiplex PCR; TCRdb has only the in-frame clones, and not every one. Altogether 250,000 or so clones are present, 90% being singletons, with the ten largest covering 2.1%. Sequencing used peripheral blood. These receptors all stem from a woman between 55 and 75 years old with COVID-19, enrolled during active disease.

Worth noting for this clone: The junction does not match germline at one end; this may be a read error. V and J are TRBV7-2 and TRBJ1-3, with D possibly TRBD1 on 6 matching bases. Germline V CDR1 and CDR2: SGHTA, FQGNSA. The CDR3 runs 15 residues. CDR3 coding DNA: TGTGCCAGCAGGTTAGAAACAGCCAGGGGAAGCACCATATATTTT. Translated, it gives CASRLETARGSTIYF.

The rearrangement joins TRBV5-6 to TRBJ2-7; D possibly corresponds to TRBD1 (5 bases). CDR1 and CDR2 from the germline V gene are SGHDT and YYEEEE. The CDR3 has 13 amino acids. V shed 2 bases and J shed 5 bases, with 11 bases lying between them. The DNA of the CDR3 is TGTGCCAGCAGCTTCTGGGGCCGGGACGAGCAGTACTTC. Residues: CASSFWGRDEQYF.

The chain carries TRBV9 and TRBJ2-1; 9 positions match TRBD2. Per the germline V gene, CDR1 is SGDLS and CDR2 is YYNGEE. The CDR3 totals 14 residues. Trimming removed 1 base from V and 4 bases from J; junction bases left unmatched: 0. This CDR3 reads CASSVSGGYNEQFF. DNA for the CDR3: TGTGCCAGCAGCGTAAGCGGGGGGTACAATGAGCAGTTCTTC.

J is TRBJ1-6 and V is TRBV27; a possible D gene is TRBD1 (6 bases). V lost 6 bases to trimming and J lost 6 bases, with 18 bases between them. Germline V gene data show CDR1 as MNHEY and CDR2 as SMNVEV (reference sequence). The CDR3 runs 16 residues. CDR3 protein: CASSPLRGAGNSPLHF. The CDR3 nucleotides are TGTGCCAGCAGCCCGCTTCGGGGGGCGGGTAATTCACCCCTCCACTTT.

V and J are TRBV4-3 and TRBJ2-1; TRBD2 matches at 9 bases. V trimming: 3 bases; J trimming: 3 bases; junction bases outside the gene matches: 12. This CDR3 is built from 18 residues. Germline V gives CDR1 LGHNA, CDR2 YSLEER. In DNA, the CDR3 is TGCGCCAGCAGCCATGGGGGGGGGCTAGCGGGACTCTACAATGAGCAGTTCTTC. Its protein product is CASSHGGGLAGLYNEQFF.

This clone has a single count. The V call is TRBV20-1, the J call TRBJ1-4; 8 bases fit TRBD1. The CDR3 runs to 15 residues. Per germline, CDR1 DFQATT and CDR2 SNEGSKA (reference sequence). V trimming: 3 bases; J trimming: 7 bases; junction bases outside the gene matches: 10. For the CDR3, the DNA is TGCAGTGCTAGTCGTGGCAGGGGGCCTTCTGAAAAACTGTTTTTT. The encoded protein is CSASRGRGPSEKLFF.

The chain joins TRBV21-1 to TRBJ1-1; the table names TRBD1, a call not compared with the DNA. TRBV21-1 is an annotated pseudogene. The CDR3 is made up of 14 amino acids. Here the CDR3 DNA reads TGTGCCAGCAGCCCGGGACAGGGCAACACTGAAGCTTTCTTT. This gives the protein CASSPGQGNTEAFF.

V is TRBV12-5 and J is TRBJ1-1; D gene unclear. Trimming removed 0 bases from V and 1 base from J, with 9 bases in between. The CDR3 has 15 residues. Germline V CDR1 and CDR2: LGHNT, FRNRAP. The DNA for the CDR3 is TGTGCTAGTGGTTTGGTACTGACGGGGAACACTGAAGCTTTCTTT. Translated: CASGLVLTGNTEAFF.

This clone was found once. The chain uses TRBV5-1 and TRBJ2-2; TRBD2 matches at 8 bases. Trimming cost V 5 bases and J 1 base; bases outside gene matches: 7. The CDR3 consists of 16 residues. Germline assignment: CDR1 SGHRS and CDR2 YFSETQ. This CDR3 reads CASSSRAGVNTGELFF. CDR3 DNA sequence: TGCGCCAGCAGTTCGAGAGCGGGGGTGAACACCGGGGAGCTGTTTTTT. The complete variable domain, with remaining parts taken from reference TRBV5-1 and TRBJ2-2, reads KAGVTQTPRYLIKTRGQQVTLSCSPISGHRSVSWYQQTPGQGLQFLFEYFSETQRNKGNFPGRFSGRQFSNSRSEMNVSTLELGDSALYLCASSSRAGVNTGELFFGEGSRLTVL.

The V call is TRBV10-3, the J call TRBJ2-3; perhaps TRBD2 as D (6 bases). The CDR3 sequence is 14 residues long. The germline V gene has CDR1 ENHRY and CDR2 SYGVKD. The CDR3 is CAFGLSGGSDTQYF. CDR3 bases: TGTGCTTTTGGGCTATCCGGGGGATCAGATACGCAGTATTTT.

The CDR3 region has the DNA TGTGCCAGTAAATCGGTTGACAGGGGCAATCAGCCCCAGCATTTT. Its protein product is CASKSVDRGNQPQHF. The rearrangement links TRBV19 to TRBJ1-5, with 7 bases that match TRBD1. Looked up from germline, CDR1 is LNHDA and CDR2 is SQIVND (reference sequence). The CDR3 extends over 15 amino acids. J gave up 2 bases and V 7 bases, and 8 bases lay outside the gene matches. Full variable domain (missing parts from reference TRBV19 and TRBJ1-5): DGGITQSPKYLFRKEGQNVTLSCEQNLNHDAMYWYRQDPGQGLRLIYYSQIVNDFQKGDIAEGYSVSREKKESFPLTVTSAQKNPTAFYLCASKSVDRGNQPQHFGDGTRLSIL.

The gene calls are TRBV6-2 or TRBV6-3 and TRBJ1-5; TRBD1 agrees at 7 bases. J gave up 2 bases and V 6 bases, and 7 bases lay outside the gene matches. The CDR3 totals 15 residues. Germline loops: CDR1 MNHEY, CDR2 SVGEGT. The CDR3 is CASSDGTEGNQPQHF. The CDR3 DNA is TGTGCCAGCAGCGACGGGACAGAAGGCAATCAGCCCCAGCATTTT.

This clone was detected once. V usage is TRBV18 and J usage is TRBJ1-3, with TRBD1 matching 9 bases. Germline lookup yields CDR1 KGHSH and CDR2 LQKENI. The CDR3 consists of 19 residues. The J segment lost 0 bases and the V segment lost 1 base, leaving 10 bases of the junction unmatched. CDR3 nucleotide sequence: TGTGCCAGCTCACCACGTCCGGGACAGGGCTTCACCTCTGGAAACACCATATATTTT. Translation: CASSPRPGQGFTSGNTIYF.

The genes are TRBV7-9 and TRBJ1-1; 7 bases agree with TRBD1. Germline V gene data show CDR1 as SEHNR and CDR2 as FQNEAQ (reference sequence). CDR3 length: 15 amino acids. After removal of 4 bases from V and 3 bases from J, the junction contained 8 bases not matched to a gene. This CDR3 reads CASSSTDREDTEAFF. CDR3 sequence (DNA): TGTGCCAGCAGCTCTACCGACAGGGAGGACACTGAAGCTTTCTTT.